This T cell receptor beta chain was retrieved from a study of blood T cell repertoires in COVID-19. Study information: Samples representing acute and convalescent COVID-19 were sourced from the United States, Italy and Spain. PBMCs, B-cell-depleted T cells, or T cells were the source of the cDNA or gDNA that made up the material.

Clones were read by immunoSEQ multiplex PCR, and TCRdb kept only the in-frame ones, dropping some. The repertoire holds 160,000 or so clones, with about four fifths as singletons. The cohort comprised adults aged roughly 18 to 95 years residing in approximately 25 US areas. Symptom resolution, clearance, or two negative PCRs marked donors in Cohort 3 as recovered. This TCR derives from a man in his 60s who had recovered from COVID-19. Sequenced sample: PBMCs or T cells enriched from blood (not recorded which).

CDR3 sequence: CASSLETNSPLHF. The CDR3 region has the DNA TGTGCCAGCAGCTTGGAGACGAATTCACCCCTCCACTTT. This chain joins TRBV7-3 and TRBJ1-6; D is unclear. Trimming took off 3 bases at V and 7 bases at J, with 7 bases between the two ends. Germline V CDR1 and CDR2: SGHTA, FQGTGA. The CDR3 sequence is 13 residues long.